The T cell receptor beta chain described here comes from a study of blood T cell repertoires in COVID-19. CDR3 length equals 18 residues. Germline V gene sequence: CDR1 ENHRY, CDR2 SYGVKD. Trimming took off 3 bases at V and 0 bases at J, with 18 bases between the two ends. Assay used: immunoSEQ multiplex PCR; TCRdb lists only in-frame clones, some missing. The sample has approximately 160,000 clones; about 88% are singletons. Sequences were obtained from peripheral blood. The V gene is TRBV10-3, the J gene TRBJ2-1; TRBD2 is a possible D gene (7 bases). The source of this sequence is a man in his sixties with active or convalescent COVID-19. CDR3 coding DNA: TGTGCCATCAGTGAAGCGGGACAACTAACCCTCTCCTACAATGAGCAGTTCTTC. Translation gives CAISEAGQLTLSYNEQFF.